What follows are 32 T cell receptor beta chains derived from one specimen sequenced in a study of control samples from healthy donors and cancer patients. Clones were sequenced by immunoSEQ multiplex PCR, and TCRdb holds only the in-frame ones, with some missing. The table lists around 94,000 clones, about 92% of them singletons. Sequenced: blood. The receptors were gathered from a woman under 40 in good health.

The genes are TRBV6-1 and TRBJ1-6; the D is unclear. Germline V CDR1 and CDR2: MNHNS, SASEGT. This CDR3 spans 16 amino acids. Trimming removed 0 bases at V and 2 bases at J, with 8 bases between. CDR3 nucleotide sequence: TGTGCCAGCAGTGAAGCATTGGACCCCTATAATTCACCCCTCCACTTT. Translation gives CASSEALDPYNSPLHF.

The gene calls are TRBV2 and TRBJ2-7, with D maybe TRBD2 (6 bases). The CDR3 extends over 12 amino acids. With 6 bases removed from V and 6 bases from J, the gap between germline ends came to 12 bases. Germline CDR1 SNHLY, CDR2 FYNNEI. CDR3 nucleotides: TGTGCCAGCAGCCCTGTGCGGGGCGAGCAGTACTTC. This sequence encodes CASSPVRGEQYF.

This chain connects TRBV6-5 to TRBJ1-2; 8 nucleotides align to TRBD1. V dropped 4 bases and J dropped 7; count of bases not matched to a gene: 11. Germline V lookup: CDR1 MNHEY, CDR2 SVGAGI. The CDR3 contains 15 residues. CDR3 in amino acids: CASSSPRQGSPGYTF. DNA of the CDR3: TGTGCCAGCAGTTCCCCACGACAGGGGAGCCCTGGCTACACCTTC.

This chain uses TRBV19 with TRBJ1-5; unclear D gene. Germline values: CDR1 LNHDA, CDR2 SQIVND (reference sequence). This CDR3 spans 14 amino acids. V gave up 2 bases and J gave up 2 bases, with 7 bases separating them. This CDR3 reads CASSIQVGNQPQHF. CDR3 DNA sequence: TGTGCCAGTAGTATACAGGTAGGCAATCAGCCCCAGCATTTT.

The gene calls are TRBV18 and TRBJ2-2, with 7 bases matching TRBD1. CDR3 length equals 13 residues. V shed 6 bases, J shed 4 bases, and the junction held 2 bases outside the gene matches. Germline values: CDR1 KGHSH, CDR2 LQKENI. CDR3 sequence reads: CASSPGGTGELFF. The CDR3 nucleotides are TGTGCCAGCTCTCCAGGGGGCACCGGGGAGCTGTTTTTT.

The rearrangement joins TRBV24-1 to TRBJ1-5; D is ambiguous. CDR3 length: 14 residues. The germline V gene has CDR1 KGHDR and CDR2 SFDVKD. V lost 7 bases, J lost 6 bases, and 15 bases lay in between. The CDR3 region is CATSLGGFGQPQHF. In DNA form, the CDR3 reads TGTGCCACCAGCCTGGGAGGTTTCGGTCAGCCCCAGCATTTT.

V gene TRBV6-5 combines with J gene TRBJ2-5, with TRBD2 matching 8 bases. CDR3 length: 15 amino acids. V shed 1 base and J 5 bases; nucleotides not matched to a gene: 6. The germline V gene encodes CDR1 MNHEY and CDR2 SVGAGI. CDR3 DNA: TGTGCCAGCAGTTACTTTCGGGAGGGCCGGGAGACCCAGTACTTC. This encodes CASSYFREGRETQYF.

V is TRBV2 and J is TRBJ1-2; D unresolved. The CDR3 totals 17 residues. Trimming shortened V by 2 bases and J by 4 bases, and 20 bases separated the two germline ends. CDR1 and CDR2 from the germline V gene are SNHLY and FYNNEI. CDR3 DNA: TGTGCCAGCAGTGAAATCCGCGGGTACTCATCCCGCTATGGCTACACCTTC. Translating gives CASSEIRGYSSRYGYTF.

CDR3 protein: CSGTIVQNEQFF. The CDR3 DNA reads TGCAGCGGTACTATAGTGCAAAATGAGCAGTTCTTC. The genes are TRBV29-1 and TRBJ2-1; D unclear. This CDR3 is 12 amino acids long. Germline V CDR1 and CDR2: SQVTM, ANQGSEA. V lost 7 bases to trimming and J lost 7 bases, with 14 bases between them.

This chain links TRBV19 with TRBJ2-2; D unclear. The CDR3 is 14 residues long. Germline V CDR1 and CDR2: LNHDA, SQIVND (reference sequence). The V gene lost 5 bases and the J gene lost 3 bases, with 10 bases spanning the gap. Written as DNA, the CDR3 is TGTGCCAGTAGTCCCTTTAGACACACCGGGGAGCTGTTTTTT. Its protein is CASSPFRHTGELFF. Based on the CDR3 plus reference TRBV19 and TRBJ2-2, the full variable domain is DGGITQSPKYLFRKEGQNVTLSCEQNLNHDAMYWYRQDPGQGLRLIYYSQIVNDFQKGDIAEGYSVSREKKESFPLTVTSAQKNPTAFYLCASSPFRHTGELFFGEGSRLTVL.

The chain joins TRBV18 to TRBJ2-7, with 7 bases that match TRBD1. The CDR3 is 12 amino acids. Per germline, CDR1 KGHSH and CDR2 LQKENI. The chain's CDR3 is CASSPSSGTEIV. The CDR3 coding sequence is TGTGCCAGCTCACCATCCTCCGGGACAGAGATCGTC.

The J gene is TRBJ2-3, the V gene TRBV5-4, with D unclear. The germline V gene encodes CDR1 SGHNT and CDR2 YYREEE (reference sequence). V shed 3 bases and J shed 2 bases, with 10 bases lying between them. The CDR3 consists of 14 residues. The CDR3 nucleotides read TGTGCCAGCAGCTACTATCCCTCCACAGATACGCAGTATTTT. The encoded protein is CASSYYPSTDTQYF. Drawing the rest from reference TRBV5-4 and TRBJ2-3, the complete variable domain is ETGVTQSPTHLIKTRGQQVTLRCSSQSGHNTVSWYQQALGQGPQFIFQYYREEENGRGNFPPRFSGLQFPNYSSELNVNALELDDSALYLCASSYYPSTDTQYFGPGTRLTVL.

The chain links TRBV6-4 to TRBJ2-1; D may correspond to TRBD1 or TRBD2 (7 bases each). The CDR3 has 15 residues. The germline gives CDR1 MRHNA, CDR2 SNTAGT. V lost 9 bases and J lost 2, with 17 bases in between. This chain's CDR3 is CASREGTDAYNEQFF. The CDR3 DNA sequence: TGTGCCAGTAGGGAGGGGACAGACGCCTACAATGAGCAGTTCTTC.

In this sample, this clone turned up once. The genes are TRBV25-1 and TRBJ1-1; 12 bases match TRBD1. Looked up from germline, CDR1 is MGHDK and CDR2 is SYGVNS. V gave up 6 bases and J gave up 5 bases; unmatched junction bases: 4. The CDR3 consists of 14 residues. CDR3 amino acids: CASRGQGARTEAFF. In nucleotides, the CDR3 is TGTGCCAGCAGGGGACAGGGGGCGCGGACTGAAGCTTTCTTT.

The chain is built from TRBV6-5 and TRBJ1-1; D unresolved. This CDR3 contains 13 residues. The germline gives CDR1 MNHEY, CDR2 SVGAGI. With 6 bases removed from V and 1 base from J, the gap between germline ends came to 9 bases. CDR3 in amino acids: CASRYRPNTEAFF. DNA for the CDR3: TGTGCCAGCAGGTACCGACCGAACACTGAAGCTTTCTTT.

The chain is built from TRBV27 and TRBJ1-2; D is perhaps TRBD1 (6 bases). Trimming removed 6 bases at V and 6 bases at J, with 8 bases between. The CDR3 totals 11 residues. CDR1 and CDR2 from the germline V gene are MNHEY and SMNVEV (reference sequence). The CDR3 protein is CASSDRHGYTF. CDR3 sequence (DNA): TGTGCCAGCAGCGACAGGCATGGCTACACCTTC.

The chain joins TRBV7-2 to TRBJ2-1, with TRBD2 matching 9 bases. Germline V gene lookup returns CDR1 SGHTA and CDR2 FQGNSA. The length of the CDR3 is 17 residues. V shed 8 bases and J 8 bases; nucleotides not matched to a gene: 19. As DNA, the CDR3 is TGTGCCAGCTCCCCTAGGAAGGCGGGAGGGTGGTCGGATGAGCAGTTCTTC. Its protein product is CASSPRKAGGWSDEQFF.

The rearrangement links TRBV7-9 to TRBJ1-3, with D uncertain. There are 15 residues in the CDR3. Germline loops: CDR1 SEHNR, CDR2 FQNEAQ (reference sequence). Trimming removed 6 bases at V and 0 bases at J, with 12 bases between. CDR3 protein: CASRGIGSSGNTIYF. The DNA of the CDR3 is TGTGCCAGCAGGGGTATTGGAAGCTCTGGAAACACCATATATTTT.

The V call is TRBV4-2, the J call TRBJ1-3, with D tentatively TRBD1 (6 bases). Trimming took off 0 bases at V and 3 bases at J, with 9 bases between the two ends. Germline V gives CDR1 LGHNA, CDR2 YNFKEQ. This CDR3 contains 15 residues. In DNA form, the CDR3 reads TGTGCCAGCAGCCAAGATAGGACAGTTGGAAACACCATATATTTT. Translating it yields CASSQDRTVGNTIYF.

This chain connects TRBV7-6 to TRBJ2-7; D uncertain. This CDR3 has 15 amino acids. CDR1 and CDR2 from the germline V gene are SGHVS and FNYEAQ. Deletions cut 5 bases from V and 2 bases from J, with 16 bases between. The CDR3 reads CASSPEVERPYEQYF. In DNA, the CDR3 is TGTGCCAGCAGCCCCGAGGTCGAGAGGCCCTACGAGCAGTACTTC.

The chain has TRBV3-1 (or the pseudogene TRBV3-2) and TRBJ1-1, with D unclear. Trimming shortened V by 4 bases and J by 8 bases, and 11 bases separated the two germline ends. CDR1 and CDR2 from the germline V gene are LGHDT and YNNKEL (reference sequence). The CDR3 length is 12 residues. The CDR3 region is CASSLATSEAFF. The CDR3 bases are TGTGCCAGCAGCCTCGCGACATCAGAAGCTTTCTTT.

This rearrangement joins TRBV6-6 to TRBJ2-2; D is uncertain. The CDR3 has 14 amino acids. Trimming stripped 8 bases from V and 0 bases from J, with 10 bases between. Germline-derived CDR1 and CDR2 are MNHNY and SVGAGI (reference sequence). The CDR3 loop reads CASSDVTNTGELFF. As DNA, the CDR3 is TGTGCCAGCTCGGACGTAACGAACACCGGGGAGCTGTTTTTT.

CDR3 region: CASSILNFYDNEQFF. The CDR3 DNA follows: TGTGCCAGTAGTATTCTAAACTTCTACGACAATGAGCAGTTCTTC. The chain has TRBV19 and TRBJ2-1; D is unclear. CDR1 is LNHDA and CDR2 is SQIVND in the germline V gene (reference sequence). Deletions cut 3 bases from V and 5 bases from J, with 14 bases between. The CDR3 sequence is 15 residues long.

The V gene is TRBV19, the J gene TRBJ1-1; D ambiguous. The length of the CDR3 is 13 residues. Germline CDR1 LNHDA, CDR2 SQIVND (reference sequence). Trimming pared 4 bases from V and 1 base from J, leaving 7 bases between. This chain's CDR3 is CASSKRKNTEAFF. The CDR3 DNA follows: TGTGCCAGTAGTAAACGGAAGAACACTGAAGCTTTCTTT.

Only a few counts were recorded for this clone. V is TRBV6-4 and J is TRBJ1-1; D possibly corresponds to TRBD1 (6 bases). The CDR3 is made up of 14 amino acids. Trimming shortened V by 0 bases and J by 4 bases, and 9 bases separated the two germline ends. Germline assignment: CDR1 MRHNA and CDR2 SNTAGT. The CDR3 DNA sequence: TGTGCCAGCAGTGACTCGAACAGGGCCACTGAAGCTTTCTTT. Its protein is CASSDSNRATEAFF.

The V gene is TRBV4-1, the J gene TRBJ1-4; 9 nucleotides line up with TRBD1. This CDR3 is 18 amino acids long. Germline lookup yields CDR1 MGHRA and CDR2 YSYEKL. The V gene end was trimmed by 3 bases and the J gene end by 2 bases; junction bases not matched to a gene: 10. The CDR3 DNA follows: TGCGCCAGCAGCCATCCTAGGACAGGGGCCGGTACTAATGAAAAACTGTTTTTT. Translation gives CASSHPRTGAGTNEKLFF.

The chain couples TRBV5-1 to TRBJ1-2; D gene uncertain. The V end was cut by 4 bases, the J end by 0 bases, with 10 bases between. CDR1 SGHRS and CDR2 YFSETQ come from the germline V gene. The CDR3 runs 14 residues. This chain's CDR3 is CASSPDGANYGYTF. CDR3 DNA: TGCGCCAGCAGCCCGGACGGGGCTAACTATGGCTACACCTTC.

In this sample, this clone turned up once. The CDR3 region is CASSQIRGYGNTIYF. The DNA of the CDR3 is TGCGCCAGCAGCCAAATAAGGGGGTATGGAAACACCATATATTTT. The J gene is TRBJ1-3, the V gene TRBV4-1; a weak D match, TRBD1 (6 bases). The V end was cut by 2 bases, the J end by 3 bases, with 11 bases between. The CDR3 runs 15 residues. The germline gives CDR1 MGHRA, CDR2 YSYEKL.

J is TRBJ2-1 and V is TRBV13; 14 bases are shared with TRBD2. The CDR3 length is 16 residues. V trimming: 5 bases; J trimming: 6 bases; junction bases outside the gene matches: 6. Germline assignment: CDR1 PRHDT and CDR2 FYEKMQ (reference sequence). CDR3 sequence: CASSTGTSGSVNEQFF. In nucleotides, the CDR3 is TGTGCCAGCAGCACCGGGACTAGCGGGAGTGTCAATGAGCAGTTCTTC.

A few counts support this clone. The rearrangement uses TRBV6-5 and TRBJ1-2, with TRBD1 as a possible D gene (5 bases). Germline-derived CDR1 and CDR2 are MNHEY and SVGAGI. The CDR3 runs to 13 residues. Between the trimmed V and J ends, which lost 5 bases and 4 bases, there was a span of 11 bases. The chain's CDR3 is CASSPGPGYGYTF. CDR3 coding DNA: TGTGCCAGCAGTCCGGGACCGGGCTATGGCTACACCTTC.

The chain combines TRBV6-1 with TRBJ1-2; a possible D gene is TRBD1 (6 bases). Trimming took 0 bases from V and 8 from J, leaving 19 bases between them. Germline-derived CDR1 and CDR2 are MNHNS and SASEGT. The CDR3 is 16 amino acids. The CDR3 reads CASSEAKGVGGRGYTF. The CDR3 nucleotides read TGTGCCAGCAGTGAAGCGAAGGGGGTAGGTGGTAGAGGCTACACCTTC.

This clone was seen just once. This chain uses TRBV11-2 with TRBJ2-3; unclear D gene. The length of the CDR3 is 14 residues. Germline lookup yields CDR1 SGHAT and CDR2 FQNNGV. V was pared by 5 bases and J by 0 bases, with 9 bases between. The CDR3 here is CASSPTLSTDTQYF. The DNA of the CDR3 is TGTGCCAGCAGCCCGACGCTTAGCACAGATACGCAGTATTTT.